This T cell receptor beta chain stems from a study of OX40 agonist ivuxolimab in advanced cancers. Generated by immunoSEQ multiplex PCR, the TCRdb table keeps only in-frame clones and is missing some. The data contain around 80,000 clones, roughly 85% of them singletons. The CDR3 runs to 10 residues. CDR1 and CDR2 (germline): SQVTM, ANQGSEA. About this clone: Its antigen is still unknown. One end of the junction is discordant with germline, which a read error may explain.

Regarding the study as a whole: Dose levels from 0.1 to 3.0 mg/kg saw CD4+ and CD8+ blood T cells expand clonally by week 6. Some of the nonresponding patients also showed low levels of normalized T-cell clonal expansion.

The V and J genes are TRBV29-1 and TRBJ1-2; D is unresolved. The sequence was obtained from an adult with an advanced solid tumor such as melanoma, head and neck, liver or kidney cancer. The starting material was CD4+ or CD8+ T cells sorted from blood, obtained in a trial of the OX40 agonist ivuxolimab. The CDR3 bases are TGCAGCGTTTTCTGGGATGGCTACGCCTTC. It yields the protein CSVFWDGYAF.